The TCR beta chain under discussion was sequenced for a study of T cells in Graves' hyperthyroidism and ophthalmopathy. This clonotype has ten or more counts. TCR beta CDR3 region amplification was performed from RNA transcripts. The HTBI primer set was used in a first-round RT-PCR of the TCR CDR3. TCRdb re-called the multiplex PCR reads through MiXCR, storing one row per CDR3 protein. This sample yields about 710,000 distinct CDR3 sequences, of which approximately 16% are seen a single time; around 8% belongs to the top ten. The CDR3 length is 12 residues. Between the trimmed V and J ends, which lost 1 base and 8 bases, there was a span of 6 bases.

The rearrangement links TRBV12-3 or TRBV12-4 to TRBJ2-1, with unresolved D. The sequenced sample was blood. The clonotype originates from a man between 18 and 29 years old with Graves' hyperthyroidism. The CDR3 sequence is CASSLVADEQFF. For the CDR3, the DNA is TGTGCCAGCAGTTTAGTGGCCGATGAGCAGTTCTTC.